This T cell receptor (beta chain) stems from a study of cytomegalovirus exposure and HLA in healthy donors. Germline CDR1 and CDR2: SGHTA and FQGTGA. This CDR3 has 12 amino acids. The V end was cut by 5 bases, the J end by 5 bases, with 8 bases between. PCR amplification relied on 60 Vbeta primers (plus 13 Jbeta primers). Assay used: immunoSEQ multiplex PCR; TCRdb lists only in-frame clones, some missing. Of approximately 280,000 clones in the sample, roughly 85% are singletons; the top ten hold about 4%. The chain joins TRBV7-3 to TRBJ2-3; D gene uncertain. This clonotype was obtained from a middle-aged man in good health and CMV-seropositive. The sample taken for sequencing was PBMCs. This CDR3 is CASSRPGDTQYF. DNA of the CDR3: TGTGCCAGCAGCCGTCCCGGAGATACGCAGTATTTT.